This is a list of T cell receptor beta chains from one sample in a study of cytomegalovirus exposure and HLA in healthy donors. Profiled with immunoSEQ multiplex PCR; TCRdb holds only in-frame clones, not every one. The top ten hold approximately 1% of the sample, which has roughly 120,000 clones, roughly three quarters seen once. Sequencing used PBMCs. These receptors were collected from a woman aged 25-40 years in good health and CMV-seronegative. The conserved cysteine and the conserved F or W are not part of the CDR3 here. The D gene is left open where the match is weak.

TRBV5-1	TRBD1	ASSLEPGTDEKLF
TRBV2	-	ASRKQGGTEAF
TRBV5-6	-	ASSLVSVMGTDTQY
TRBV30	TRBD2	AWSLASGSSDTQY
TRBV2	TRBD1	ASRAGTGDYNEQF
TRBV12-5	TRBD2	ASGLPTGLKD
TRBV30	-	AWSVGRVGTEAF
TRBV18	-	ASSPPASATDTQY
TRBV27	TRBD2	ASTGLAGGDEQF
TRBV2	TRBD2	ASSVSGGNTGWAQY
TRBV5-4	TRBD1	ASSLAPGTGNTGELF
TRBV7-2	TRBD1	ASTPTGGWGAEAF
TRBV9	-	ASSPDRNTGELF
TRBV7-9	-	ASSLARVPETQY
TRBV13	TRBD2	ASSPLPRTSGYQETQY
TRBV7-9	-	ASSLVISEQF
TRBV4-2	TRBD1	ASSQEDRDTEAF
TRBV6-5	TRBD2	ASSSGGGAYNEQF
TRBV6-5	TRBD1	ASSEGQEAFGYT
TRBV18	-	ASSPQDRSSYEQY
TRBV5-1	TRBD2	ASSQRTSGVGEETQY
TRBV5-1	-	ASSLVGGTTNEKLF
TRBV7-9	-	ATNAGGEKLF
TRBV10-1	TRBD2	ASSRRTSGIYNEQF
TRBV5-1	-	ASSLGVVNYGYT
TRBV10-1	-	ASSEFTNELNTEAF
TRBV5-1	-	ASSLELNTGELF
TRBV7-7	-	ASSLRVSGYNEQF
TRBV4-3	TRBD2	ASSQAFRAGGLYNEQF
TRBV7-9	TRBD2	SSSFSGGSSYEQY
TRBV19	-	ASSVQSLLGEAF
TRBV6-5	TRBD1	ASSDRTGVGEKLF
TRBV2	-	ASSVRDNSNQPQH
TRBV9	TRBD2	ASSTFSGRGTYNEQF
TRBV30	TRBD2	AWKIPGLAGLRSSYNEQF
TRBV6-5	-	ASSYTGGESYEQY
TRBV5-6	TRBD1	ASSLQPGQGTEQY
TRBV6-6	TRBD1	ASRTGAEAF
TRBV7-3	-	ASSTTANTEAF
TRBV7-9	-	ASSLTVATNEKLF
TRBV19	-	ASSSAGGPRGNTIY
TRBV5-1	-	ASSEGINTEAF
TRBV29-1	-	SATKGETYEQY
TRBV19	-	ASGDKALLNQPQH
TRBV9	-	ASSVGSGNTIY
TRBV7-9	TRBD2	SSSRPGGGRTGNEQF
TRBV5-5	TRBD1	ASRSMPGQGDGYT
TRBV7-6	TRBD1	ASSLSVGTGSLNANYEQY
TRBV9	TRBD1	ASSVLAGGNSPLH
TRBV5-1	TRBD1	ASSPALGQGADYGYT
TRBV16	-	ASSPRENTEAF
TRBV4-1	-	ASSPGVQSPDTQY
TRBV7-2	-	ASSLDGGGNSNQPQH
TRBV28	-	ASRSRRVDYEQY